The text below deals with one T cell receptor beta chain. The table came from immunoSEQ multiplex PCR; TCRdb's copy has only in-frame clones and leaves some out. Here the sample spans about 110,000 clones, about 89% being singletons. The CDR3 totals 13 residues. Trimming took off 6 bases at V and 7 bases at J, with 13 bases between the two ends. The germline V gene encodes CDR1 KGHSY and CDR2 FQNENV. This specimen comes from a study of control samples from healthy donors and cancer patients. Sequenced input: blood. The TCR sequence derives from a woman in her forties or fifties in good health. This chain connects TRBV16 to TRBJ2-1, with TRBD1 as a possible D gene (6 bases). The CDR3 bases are TGTGCCAGCAGGAAGGGGGTGTCAAATGAGCAGTTCTTC. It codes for CASRKGVSNEQFF.